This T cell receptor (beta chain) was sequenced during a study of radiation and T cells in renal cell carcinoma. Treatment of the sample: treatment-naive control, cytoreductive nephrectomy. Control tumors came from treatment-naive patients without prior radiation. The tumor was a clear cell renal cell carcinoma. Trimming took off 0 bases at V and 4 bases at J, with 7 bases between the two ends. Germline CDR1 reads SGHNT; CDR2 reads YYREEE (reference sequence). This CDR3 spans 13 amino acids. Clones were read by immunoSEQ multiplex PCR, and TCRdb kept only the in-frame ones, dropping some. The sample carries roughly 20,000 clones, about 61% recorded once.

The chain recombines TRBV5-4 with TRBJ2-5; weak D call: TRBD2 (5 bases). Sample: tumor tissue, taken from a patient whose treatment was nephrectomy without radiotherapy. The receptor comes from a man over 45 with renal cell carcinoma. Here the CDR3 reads CASSLDGGETQYF. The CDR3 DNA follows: TGTGCCAGCAGCTTGGACGGAGGAGAGACCCAGTACTTC. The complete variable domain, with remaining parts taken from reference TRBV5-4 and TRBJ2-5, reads ETGVTQSPTHLIKTRGQQVTLRCSSQSGHNTVSWYQQALGQGPQFIFQYYREEENGRGNFPPRFSGLQFPNYSSELNVNALELDDSALYLCASSLDGGETQYFGPGTRLLVL.